Shown below are 30 T cell receptor beta chains from a single sample sequenced in a study of blood T cell repertoires in COVID-19 (dated by TCRdb to about 2020). The method was the immunoSEQ multiplex PCR assay. The clones in this table, taken by TCRdb from immuneACCESS, are in-frame only. Not every clone is retained; where verified, under half of the shortfall comes from an unresolved V gene, and the cause of the rest is unknown. Within this sample are about 270,000 clones, with approximately 91% of them counted one time only. Jointly, the top ten make up about 2.3% of the sample. The source material was PBMCs or T cells enriched from blood (not recorded which). The source is a woman aged 40 to 49 with acute COVID-19.

The chain recombines TRBV6-1 with TRBJ1-2, with TRBD1 identical over 9 bases. CDR1 is MNHNS and CDR2 is SASEGT in the germline V gene. This CDR3 contains 16 residues. The junction had 7 bases not matched to a gene; V was cut back by 2 bases and J by 3 bases. Here the CDR3 DNA reads TGTGCCAGCAGTGAAAGGGGGGGGACAGGGCACTATGGCTACACCTTC. It codes for CASSERGGTGHYGYTF.

The chain links TRBV5-1 to TRBJ2-3; TRBD2 agrees at 8 bases. The trim removed 3 bases at V and 1 base at J, leaving 4 bases unmatched. The CDR3 totals 15 residues. The V gene's germline CDR1 is SGHRS and CDR2 YFSETQ. CDR3 loop: CASSWAGGGTDTQYF. CDR3 coding DNA: TGCGCCAGCAGCTGGGCGGGGGGCGGCACAGATACGCAGTATTTT.

The V gene is TRBV7-2, the J gene TRBJ2-7; D gene uncertain. Germline V gene sequence: CDR1 SGHTA, CDR2 FQGNSA. Trimming shortened V by 5 bases and J by 2 bases, and 10 bases separated the two germline ends. The CDR3 runs 13 residues. CDR3 residues: CASSRHGAYEQYF. The CDR3 region has the DNA TGTGCCAGCAGCCGCCACGGAGCCTACGAGCAGTACTTC. Using reference TRBV7-2 and TRBJ2-7 for the parts outside the CDR3, the full variable domain is GAGVSQSPSNKVTEKGKDVELRCDPISGHTALYWYRQSLGQGLEFLIYFQGNSAPDKSGLPSDRFSAERTGGSVSTLTIQRTQQEDSAVYLCASSRHGAYEQYFGPGTRLTVT.

This chain joins TRBV3-1 (or the pseudogene TRBV3-2) and TRBJ2-1; TRBD2 matches at 8 bases. V was pared by 4 bases and J by 7 bases, with 12 bases of the junction left unmatched. This CDR3 is built from 16 residues. Germline CDR1 and CDR2: LGHDT and YNNKEL (reference sequence). CDR3 coding DNA: TGTGCCAGCAGCCCCCTCGGGGAGGCGGGAGGTAATGAGCAGTTCTTC. It is translated as CASSPLGEAGGNEQFF.

The chain joins TRBV5-4 to TRBJ2-1; 9 nucleotides match TRBD1. Germline assignment: CDR1 SGHNT and CDR2 YYREEE (reference sequence). The CDR3 is 15 amino acids. Trimming cost V 1 base and J 7 bases; bases outside gene matches: 6. In DNA, the CDR3 is TGTGCCAGCAGCTTGACAGGGGGCGCGGGGAATGAGCAGTTCTTC. It encodes CASSLTGGAGNEQFF.

The V gene is TRBV10-3, the J gene TRBJ1-2; tentatively, D is TRBD1 (6 bases). V lost 0 bases and J lost 0, with 14 bases in between. The length of the CDR3 is 17 residues. Germline CDR1 is ENHRY and CDR2 is SYGVKD. The DNA for the CDR3 is TGTGCCATCAGTGAGTCCTGGGGGCAAGCTTCTAACTATGGCTACACCTTC. Its protein is CAISESWGQASNYGYTF.

The V gene is TRBV5-1, the J gene TRBJ2-5; 7 nucleotides line up with TRBD2. The CDR3 contains 13 residues. CDR1 and CDR2 from the germline V gene are SGHRS and YFSETQ. V lost 3 bases to trimming and J lost 5 bases; unmatched junction nucleotides: 4. The CDR3 DNA reads TGCGCCAGCAGCTCGAGGGGAGGGGAGACCCAGTACTTC. This encodes CASSSRGGETQYF.

The rearrangement uses TRBV30 and TRBJ2-1, with 9 bases identical to TRBD1. V trimming: 4 bases; J trimming: 4 bases; junction bases outside the gene matches: 11. CDR1 is GTSNPN, CDR2 SVGIG, per germline (reference sequence). This CDR3 spans 16 amino acids. The CDR3 is CAWIESGTGLYNEQFF. The CDR3 DNA reads as TGTGCCTGGATAGAATCCGGGACAGGGCTTTACAATGAGCAGTTCTTC.

V is TRBV9 and J is TRBJ2-3; TRBD2 might be the D (5 bases). The CDR3 runs to 14 residues. Germline V gene data show CDR1 as SGDLS and CDR2 as YYNGEE. The V gene lost 2 bases and the J gene lost 4 bases, with 11 bases spanning the gap. The CDR3 protein is CASSVTGWADTQYF. Written as DNA, the CDR3 is TGTGCCAGCAGCGTCACGGGGTGGGCAGATACGCAGTATTTT. The variable domain in full, with the rest retrieved from reference TRBV9 and TRBJ2-3, is DSGVTQTPKHLITATGQRVTLRCSPRSGDLSVYWYQQSLDQGLQFLIQYYNGEERAKGNILERFSAQQFPDLHSELNLSSLELGDSALYFCASSVTGWADTQYFGPGTRLTVL.

The chain links TRBV5-1 to TRBJ2-5; 11 bases are a match to TRBD2. The CDR3 sequence is 15 residues long. Germline CDR1 is SGHRS and CDR2 is YFSETQ. V dropped 5 bases and J dropped 2; count of bases not matched to a gene: 5. CDR3 residues: CASRMGLAVQETQYF. CDR3 bases: TGCGCCAGCAGGATGGGACTAGCGGTACAAGAGACCCAGTACTTC. Using reference TRBV5-1 and TRBJ2-5 for the parts outside the CDR3, the full variable domain is KAGVTQTPRYLIKTRGQQVTLSCSPISGHRSVSWYQQTPGQGLQFLFEYFSETQRNKGNFPGRFSGRQFSNSRSEMNVSTLELGDSALYLCASRMGLAVQETQYFGPGTRLLVL.

The chain employs TRBV28 and TRBJ1-2, with 8 nucleotides matching TRBD1. There are 16 residues in the CDR3. Germline V gene lookup returns CDR1 MDHEN and CDR2 SYDVKM. V shed 6 bases, J shed 8 bases, and the junction held 17 bases outside the gene matches. CDR3 nucleotide sequence: TGTGCCAGCAGGGTACTAGACAGGGGTACGGGTCTCGGCTACACCTTC. Its protein is CASRVLDRGTGLGYTF.

The V gene is TRBV19, the J gene TRBJ1-5; TRBD1 might be the D (6 bases). This CDR3 is 16 amino acids long. The V and J ends lost 6 bases and 0 bases respectively, with 15 bases between them. Germline-derived CDR1 and CDR2 are LNHDA and SQIVND (reference sequence). CDR3: CASRRQVTVSNQPQHF. DNA of the CDR3: TGTGCCAGTAGGCGACAGGTAACCGTTAGCAATCAGCCCCAGCATTTT.

The gene calls are TRBV5-1 and TRBJ2-7, with TRBD2 matching 10 bases. This CDR3 is 16 amino acids long. After removal of 2 bases from V and 0 bases from J, the junction contained 5 bases not matched to a gene. The germline V gene encodes CDR1 SGHRS and CDR2 YFSETQ. The CDR3 DNA follows: TGCGCCAGCAGCTTTACTAGCGGGGCCTTCTCCTACGAGCAGTACTTC. Translation: CASSFTSGAFSYEQYF.

The chain recombines TRBV27 with TRBJ2-1; TRBD2 aligns across 8 bases. The CDR3 extends over 18 amino acids. CDR1 is MNHEY and CDR2 is SMNVEV in the germline V gene (reference sequence). V gave up 6 bases and J gave up 8 bases; unmatched junction bases: 21. The CDR3 region is CASSKRTKVAGLTHEQFF. CDR3 bases: TGTGCCAGCAGCAAGAGAACAAAAGTAGCGGGACTGACGCATGAGCAGTTCTTC.

The chain links TRBV19 to TRBJ1-2; TRBD1 aligns across 9 bases. This CDR3 has 15 residues. Trimming at V came to 5 bases and at J to 2 bases, leaving 6 bases not matched to a gene. Per the germline V gene, CDR1 is LNHDA and CDR2 is SQIVND (reference sequence). In DNA, the CDR3 is TGTGCCAGTAGTCTACAGGGGGCGAAAAACTATGGCTACACCTTC. The encoded protein is CASSLQGAKNYGYTF. Based on the CDR3 plus reference TRBV19 and TRBJ1-2, the full variable domain is DGGITQSPKYLFRKEGQNVTLSCEQNLNHDAMYWYRQDPGQGLRLIYYSQIVNDFQKGDIAEGYSVSREKKESFPLTVTSAQKNPTAFYLCASSLQGAKNYGYTFGSGTRLTVV.

The genes are TRBV3-1 (or the pseudogene TRBV3-2) and TRBJ1-2, with D possibly being TRBD1 (6 bases). In germline, CDR1 is LGHDT, CDR2 YNNKEL (reference sequence). Trimming removed 9 bases at V and 0 bases at J, with 11 bases between. The CDR3 is 13 residues long. CDR3 bases: TGTGCCAGTTCGGGACACGCTAACTATGGCTACACCTTC. Translation gives CASSGHANYGYTF.

J is TRBJ1-2 and V is TRBV11-3; 8 bases align to TRBD1. This CDR3 has 15 amino acids. Germline V gene data show CDR1 as SGHNT and CDR2 as YENEEA. V dropped 3 bases and J dropped 6; count of bases not matched to a gene: 9. CDR3 in amino acids: CASSFDRGDADGYTF. DNA for the CDR3: TGTGCCAGCAGCTTTGACAGGGGAGATGCGGATGGCTACACCTTC.

This chain connects TRBV28 to TRBJ1-5; TRBD1 matches at 8 bases. V lost 3 bases and J lost 2; bases outside the gene matches: 0. Germline CDR1 and CDR2: MDHEN and SYDVKM. The CDR3 has 14 amino acids. The DNA of the CDR3 is TGTGCCAGCAGTTTGGGACAGGGCAATCAGCCCCAGCATTTT. It translates to CASSLGQGNQPQHF.

The chain couples TRBV25-1 to TRBJ2-3; 9 bases are shared with TRBD1. Per germline, CDR1 MGHDK and CDR2 SYGVNS. The CDR3 runs to 13 residues. V was pared by 7 bases and J by 6 bases, with 5 bases of the junction left unmatched. This chain's CDR3 is CASTGTGSDTQYF. The CDR3 DNA follows: TGTGCCAGCACCGGGACAGGGTCCGATACGCAGTATTTT. Filled out from reference TRBV25-1 and TRBJ2-3, the complete variable domain reads EADIYQTPRYLVIGTGKKITLECSQTMGHDKMYWYQQDPGMELHLIHYSYGVNSTEKGDLSSESTVSRIRTEHFPLTLESARPSHTSQYLCASTGTGSDTQYFGPGTRLTVL.

The V call is TRBV24-1, the J call TRBJ1-5; perhaps TRBD1 as D (6 bases). V was cut by 3 bases and J by 7 bases, with 12 bases left in between. Looked up from germline, CDR1 is KGHDR and CDR2 is SFDVKD. The CDR3 length is 14 residues. The CDR3 sequence is CATSDTDRGQPQHF. CDR3 nucleotide sequence: TGTGCCACCAGTGATACGGACAGAGGGCAGCCCCAGCATTTT.

The DNA of the CDR3 is TGTGCCAGCAGTTCAGGGGGCTACACCTTC. Amino acids: CASSSGGYTF. The chain joins TRBV28 to TRBJ1-2, with D maybe TRBD1 (5 bases). V was shortened by 4 bases and J by 8 bases, with 5 bases between the two germline ends. This CDR3 comprises 10 residues. Germline V gene sequence: CDR1 MDHEN, CDR2 SYDVKM.

The genes are TRBV28 and TRBJ1-2, with no clear D. Germline V gene data show CDR1 as MDHEN and CDR2 as SYDVKM. The CDR3 loop spans 12 amino acids. The V and J ends lost 6 bases and 8 bases respectively, with 13 bases between them. The CDR3 sequence is CASRDGDRGYTF. CDR3 DNA sequence: TGTGCCAGCAGGGACGGGGATCGAGGCTACACCTTC.

The CDR3 DNA reads as TGTGCCAGCAGTGGACTCATGGGACAGAACCCCTACGAGCAGTACTTC. This encodes CASSGLMGQNPYEQYF. The V and J genes are TRBV11-2 and TRBJ2-7; 7 bases fit TRBD1. Germline V gene sequence: CDR1 SGHAT, CDR2 FQNNGV. There are 16 residues in the CDR3. Germline trimming cut 6 bases from V and 2 bases from J; bases unmatched to any gene: 13. The whole variable domain, remainder taken from reference TRBV11-2 and TRBJ2-7, is EAGVAQSPRYKIIEKRQSVAFWCNPISGHATLYWYQQILGQGPKLLIQFQNNGVVDDSQLPKDRFSAERLKGVDSTLKIQPAKLEDSAVYLCASSGLMGQNPYEQYFGPGTRLTVT.

The chain couples TRBV9 to TRBJ2-1; 10 positions match TRBD2. V lost 0 bases to trimming and J lost 6 bases; unmatched junction nucleotides: 3. This CDR3 spans 15 amino acids. Germline CDR1 and CDR2: SGDLS and YYNGEE. CDR3 residues: CASSVVSGGANEQFF. The DNA for the CDR3 is TGTGCCAGCAGCGTAGTCAGCGGGGGGGCCAATGAGCAGTTCTTC.

This chain joins TRBV18 and TRBJ1-2; D gene uncertain. Trimming took off 2 bases at V and 5 bases at J, with 9 bases between the two ends. Looked up from germline, CDR1 is KGHSH and CDR2 is LQKENI. The CDR3 runs to 13 residues. CDR3 sequence reads: CASSPDTPYGYTF. CDR3 coding DNA: TGTGCCAGCTCACCAGACACGCCGTATGGCTACACCTTC.

The chain combines TRBV23-1 with TRBJ1-1, with TRBD1 matching 8 bases. TRBV23-1 is designated an ORF whose function remains uncertain. V lost 4 bases and J lost 0; bases outside the gene matches: 4. The CDR3 has 15 amino acids. The CDR3 DNA sequence: TGCGCCAGCAGTCCTCAGGGGGCCTTGAACACTGAAGCTTTCTTT. Protein: CASSPQGALNTEAFF.

The chain joins TRBV2 to TRBJ1-5, with D perhaps matching TRBD1 (6 bases). CDR1 and CDR2 (germline): SNHLY, FYNNEI. The CDR3 loop spans 14 amino acids. V dropped 7 bases and J dropped 6 bases, with 16 bases sitting between them. CDR3 loop: CASTSQGLSQPQHF. CDR3 coding DNA: TGTGCCAGCACCTCCCAGGGGTTGAGTCAGCCCCAGCATTTT.

This chain uses TRBV19 with TRBJ1-5, with D unresolved. The CDR3 loop spans 15 amino acids. Germline loops: CDR1 LNHDA, CDR2 SQIVND (reference sequence). V shed 8 bases and J shed 5 bases, with 19 bases lying between them. This CDR3 is CASSRRGQKDQPQHF. DNA for the CDR3: TGTGCCAGTTCCCGGAGAGGGCAGAAAGATCAGCCCCAGCATTTT.

The rearrangement uses TRBV13 and TRBJ1-2, with 11 bases fitting TRBD1. Germline lookup yields CDR1 PRHDT and CDR2 FYEKMQ (reference sequence). Losses at the gene ends were 5 bases for V and 4 bases for J; bases not matched to a gene: 6. The CDR3 has 15 amino acids. The CDR3 reads CASSLGGQGVYGYTF. The CDR3 region has the DNA TGTGCCAGCAGCCTGGGGGGACAGGGGGTCTATGGCTACACCTTC.

The chain carries TRBV7-3 and TRBJ2-3; TRBD2 might be the D (7 bases). Germline-derived CDR1 and CDR2 are SGHTA and FQGTGA. The CDR3 consists of 15 residues. Deletions cut 1 base from V and 2 bases from J, with 10 bases between. CDR3 residues: CASSLMRGPTDTQYF. As DNA, the CDR3 is TGTGCCAGCAGCTTAATGCGGGGGCCCACAGATACGCAGTATTTT.